This T cell receptor beta chain appears in the sequencing data of a study of blood T cell repertoires in COVID-19. About the study: Collection of acute and convalescent COVID-19 samples took place in the United States, Italy and Spain. PBMCs, B-cell-depleted T cells, or T cells were the source of the cDNA or gDNA that made up the material.

In the source study's methods: Quantification of nucleated cells was approximated via reference gene primer amplification. Method: immunoSEQ multiplex PCR; TCRdb's copy keeps in-frame clones and lacks some. The V and J calls and clone size are taken from that table; D and trimming were inferred from the DNA. The sample carries some 390,000 clones, approximately 90% recorded once. The Seattle site enrolled patients during active infection and followed them longitudinally. Looked up from germline, CDR1 is SGHAT and CDR2 is FQNNGV. V was pared by 10 bases and J by 6 bases, with 5 bases of the junction left unmatched. CDR3 length: 12 amino acids.

The chain combines TRBV11-2 with TRBJ2-2; 7 positions match TRBD1. This TCR derives from a woman aged 40 to 50 with COVID-19, enrolled during active disease. The sequenced sample was peripheral blood. The CDR3 DNA sequence: TGTGCCACTTACAGGGGAGCCGGGGAGCTGTTTTTT. Amino acids: CATYRGAGELFF.